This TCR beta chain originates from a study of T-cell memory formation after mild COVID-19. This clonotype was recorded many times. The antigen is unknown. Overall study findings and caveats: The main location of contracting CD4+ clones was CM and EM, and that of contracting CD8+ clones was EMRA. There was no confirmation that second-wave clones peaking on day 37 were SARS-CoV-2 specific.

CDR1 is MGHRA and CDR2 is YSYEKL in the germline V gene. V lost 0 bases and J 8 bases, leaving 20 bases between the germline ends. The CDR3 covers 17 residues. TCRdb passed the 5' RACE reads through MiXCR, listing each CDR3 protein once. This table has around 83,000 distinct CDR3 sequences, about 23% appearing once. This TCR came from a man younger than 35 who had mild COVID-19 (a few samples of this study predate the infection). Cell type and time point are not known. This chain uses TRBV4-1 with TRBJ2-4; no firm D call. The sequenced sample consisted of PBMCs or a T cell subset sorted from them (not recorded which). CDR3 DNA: TGCGCCAGCAGCCAAGATTCTCCAGGAACTGCCGAGGACATTCAGTACTTC. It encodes CASSQDSPGTAEDIQYF.